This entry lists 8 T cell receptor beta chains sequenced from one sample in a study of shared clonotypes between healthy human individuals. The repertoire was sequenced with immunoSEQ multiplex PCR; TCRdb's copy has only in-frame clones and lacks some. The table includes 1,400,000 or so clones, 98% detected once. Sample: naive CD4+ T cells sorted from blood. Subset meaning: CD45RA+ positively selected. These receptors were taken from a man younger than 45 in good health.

The DNA of the CDR3 is TGTGCCAGCAGGAGCAGGGTTGGCGGGAGACATACGAACACCGGGGAGCTGTTTTTT. Translated, it gives CASRSRVGGRHTNTGELFF. The V and J genes are TRBV7-9 and TRBJ2-2; the match to TRBD2 covers 7 bases. The V and J ends lost 6 bases and 0 bases, in that order; junction bases with no gene match: 16. This CDR3 is built from 19 residues. The V gene's germline CDR1 is SEHNR and CDR2 FQNEAQ (reference sequence).

The CDR3: CASSEISGRGYEQFF. The DNA for the CDR3 is TGTGCCAGCAGTGAAATTAGCGGGAGGGGTTATGAGCAGTTCTTC. The genes are TRBV6-4 and TRBJ2-1, with 11 bases that match TRBD2. V was pared by 3 bases and J by 8 bases, with 6 bases of the junction left unmatched. The CDR3 spans 15 residues. The germline V gene encodes CDR1 MRHNA and CDR2 SNTAGT.

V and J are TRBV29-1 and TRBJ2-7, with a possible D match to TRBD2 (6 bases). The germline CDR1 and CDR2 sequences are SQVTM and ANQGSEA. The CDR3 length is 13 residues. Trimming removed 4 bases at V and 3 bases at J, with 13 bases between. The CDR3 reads CSVVRERDYEQYF. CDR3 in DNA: TGCAGCGTTGTACGGGAGAGGGACTACGAGCAGTACTTC.

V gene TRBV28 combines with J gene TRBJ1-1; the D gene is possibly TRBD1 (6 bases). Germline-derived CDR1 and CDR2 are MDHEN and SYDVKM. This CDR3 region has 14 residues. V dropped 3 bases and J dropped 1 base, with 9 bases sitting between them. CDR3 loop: CASSFRGTNTEAFF. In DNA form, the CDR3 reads TGTGCCAGCAGTTTCAGGGGAACGAACACTGAAGCTTTCTTT. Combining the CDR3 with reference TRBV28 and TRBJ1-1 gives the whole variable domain DVKVTQSSRYLVKRTGEKVFLECVQDMDHENMFWYRQDPGLGLRLIYFSYDVKMKEKGDIPEGYSVSREKKERFSLILESASTNQTSMYLCASSFRGTNTEAFFGQGTRLTVV.

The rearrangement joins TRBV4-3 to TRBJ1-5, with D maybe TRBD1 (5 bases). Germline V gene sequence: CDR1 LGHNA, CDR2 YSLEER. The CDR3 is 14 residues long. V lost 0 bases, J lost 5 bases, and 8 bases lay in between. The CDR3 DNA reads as TGCGCCAGCAGCCAAGAGGGGGGAGATCAGCCCCAGCATTTT. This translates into CASSQEGGDQPQHF.

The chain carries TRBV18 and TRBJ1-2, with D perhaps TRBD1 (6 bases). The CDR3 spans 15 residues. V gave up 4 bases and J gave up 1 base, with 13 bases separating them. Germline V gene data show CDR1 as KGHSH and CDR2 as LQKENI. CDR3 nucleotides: TGTGCCAGCTCACGGGCGGGGGCGTATAACTATGGCTACACCTTC. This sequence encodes CASSRAGAYNYGYTF.

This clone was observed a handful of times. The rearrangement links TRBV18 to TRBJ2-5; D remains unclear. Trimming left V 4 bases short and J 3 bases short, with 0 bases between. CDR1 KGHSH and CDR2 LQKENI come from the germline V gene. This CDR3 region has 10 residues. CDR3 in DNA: TGTGCCAGCTCACAAGAGACCCAGTACTTC. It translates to CASSQETQYF.

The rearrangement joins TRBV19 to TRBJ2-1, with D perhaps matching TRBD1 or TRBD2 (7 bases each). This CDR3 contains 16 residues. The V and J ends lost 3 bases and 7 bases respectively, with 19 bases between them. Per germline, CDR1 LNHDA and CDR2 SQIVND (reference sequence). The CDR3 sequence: CASSIIMGGGKNEQFF. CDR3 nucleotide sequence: TGTGCCAGTAGTATTATTATGGGAGGGGGCAAGAATGAGCAGTTCTTC.